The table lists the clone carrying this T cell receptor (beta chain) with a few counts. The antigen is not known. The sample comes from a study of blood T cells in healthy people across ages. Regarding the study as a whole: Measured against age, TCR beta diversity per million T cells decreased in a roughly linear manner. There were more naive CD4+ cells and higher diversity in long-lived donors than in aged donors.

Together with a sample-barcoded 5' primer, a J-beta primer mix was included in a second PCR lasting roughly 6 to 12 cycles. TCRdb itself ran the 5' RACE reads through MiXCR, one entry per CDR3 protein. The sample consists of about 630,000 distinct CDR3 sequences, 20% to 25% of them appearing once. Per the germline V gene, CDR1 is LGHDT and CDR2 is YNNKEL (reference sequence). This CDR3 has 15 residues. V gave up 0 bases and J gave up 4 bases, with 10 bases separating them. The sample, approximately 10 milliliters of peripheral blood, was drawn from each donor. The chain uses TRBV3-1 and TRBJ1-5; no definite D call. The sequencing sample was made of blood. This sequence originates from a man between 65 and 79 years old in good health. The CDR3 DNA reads TGTGCCAGCAGCCAAGAATTCGGAGGGAATCAGCCCCAGCATTTT. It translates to CASSQEFGGNQPQHF.